This T cell receptor (beta chain) was identified during a study of blood T cell repertoires in COVID-19. Produced via immunoSEQ multiplex PCR; TCRdb's table is partial and in-frame only. This table holds 60,000 to 90,000 clones, around nine tenths found once. This CDR3 comprises 14 residues. The germline V gene encodes CDR1 LNHDA and CDR2 SQIVND (reference sequence). V was shortened by 3 bases and J by 5 bases, with 13 bases between the two germline ends. This chain uses TRBV19 with TRBJ1-1; perhaps TRBD1 as D (6 bases). The receptor comes from a woman at least 80 years old with active or convalescent COVID-19. Material: peripheral blood. The CDR3 protein is CASSMGGLGTEAFF. CDR3 in DNA: TGTGCCAGTAGTATGGGGGGGCTGGGTACTGAAGCTTTCTTT.